This T cell receptor beta chain comes out of a study of CD4 T cells in relation to SARS-CoV-2 and coronaviruses. This clone appeared a few times. Its antigen is undetermined. CD4+ T cells from unexposed donors were obtained before the COVID-19 pandemic (2011-2018). After ten to eleven days of culture, CD4+ T cells were isolated. Looked up from germline, CDR1 is MDHEN and CDR2 is SYDVKM. The CDR3 totals 15 residues. The V gene end was trimmed by 6 bases and the J gene end by 2 bases; junction bases not matched to a gene: 6. The method was immunoSEQ multiplex PCR; TCRdb's version includes in-frame clones alone and lacks a portion of them. The data show 15,000 to 20,000 clones, roughly 74% seen once.

The rearrangement links TRBV28 to TRBJ1-5, with 8 bases lining up with TRBD1. This receptor was obtained from a human donor in good health. Sample: CD4+ T cells from PBMCs, cultured in vitro. The CDR3 is CASSLGTGGNQPQHF. CDR3 nucleotides: TGTGCCAGCAGCCTGGGGACAGGCGGCAATCAGCCCCAGCATTTT. Drawing the rest from reference TRBV28 and TRBJ1-5, the complete variable domain is DVKVTQSSRYLVKRTGEKVFLECVQDMDHENMFWYRQDPGLGLRLIYFSYDVKMKEKGDIPEGYSVSREKKERFSLILESASTNQTSMYLCASSLGTGGNQPQHFGDGTRLSIL.